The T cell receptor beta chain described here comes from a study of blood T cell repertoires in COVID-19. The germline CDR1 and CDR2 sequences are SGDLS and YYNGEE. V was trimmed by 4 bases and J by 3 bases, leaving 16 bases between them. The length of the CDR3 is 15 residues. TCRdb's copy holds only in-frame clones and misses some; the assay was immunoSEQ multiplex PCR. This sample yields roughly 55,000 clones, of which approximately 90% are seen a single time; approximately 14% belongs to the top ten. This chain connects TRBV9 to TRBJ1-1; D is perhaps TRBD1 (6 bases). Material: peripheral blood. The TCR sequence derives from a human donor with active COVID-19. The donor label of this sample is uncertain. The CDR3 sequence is CASSPFGGGDTEAFF. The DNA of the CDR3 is TGTGCCAGCAGCCCTTTTGGGGGGGGCGACACTGAAGCTTTCTTT. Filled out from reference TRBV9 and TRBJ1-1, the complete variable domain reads DSGVTQTPKHLITATGQRVTLRCSPRSGDLSVYWYQQSLDQGLQFLIQYYNGEERAKGNILERFSAQQFPDLHSELNLSSLELGDSALYFCASSPFGGGDTEAFFGQGTRLTVV.